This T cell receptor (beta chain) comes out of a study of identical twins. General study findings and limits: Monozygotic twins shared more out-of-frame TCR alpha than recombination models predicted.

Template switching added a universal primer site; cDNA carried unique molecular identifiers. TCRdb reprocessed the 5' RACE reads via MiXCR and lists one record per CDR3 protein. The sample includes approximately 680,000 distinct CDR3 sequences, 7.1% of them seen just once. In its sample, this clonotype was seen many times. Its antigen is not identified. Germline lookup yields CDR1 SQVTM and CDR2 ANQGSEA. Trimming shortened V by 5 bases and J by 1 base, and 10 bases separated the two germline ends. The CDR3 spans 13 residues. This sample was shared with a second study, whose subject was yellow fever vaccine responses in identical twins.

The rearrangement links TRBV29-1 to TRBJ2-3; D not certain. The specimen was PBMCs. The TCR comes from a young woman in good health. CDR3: CSVNVRGTDTQYF. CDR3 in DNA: TGCAGCGTTAACGTCAGAGGCACAGATACGCAGTATTTT.